This is a list of T cell receptor beta chains from one sample in a study of blood T cell repertoires in COVID-19. Profiled with immunoSEQ multiplex PCR; TCRdb holds only in-frame clones, not every one. The sample shows more than 200,000 clones, 80% to 90% of them seen only once. The specimen sequenced was peripheral blood. The receptors come from a man aged 35-49 years with acute or convalescent COVID-19. Each CDR3 is given with its conserved first and last residue. The D gene is left open where the match is weak. Clone size is stated in some rows and not others, as once, few, many or a class when expanded.

clone_size,v_call,d_call,j_call,cdr3_aa,cdr3_nt
-,TRBV27,TRBD1,TRBJ1-6,CASSFPRGSQISPLHF,TGTGCCAGCAGTTTCCCCAGGGGGTCCCAAATTTCACCCCTCCACTTT
-,TRBV14,-,TRBJ2-7,CASSQIKGFSDEQYF,TGTGCCAGCAGCCAAATAAAGGGTTTTAGCGACGAGCAGTACTTC
-,TRBV5-6,-,TRBJ1-1,CASSPLGGLNTEAFF,TGTGCCAGCAGCCCACTGGGAGGCCTGAACACTGAAGCTTTCTTT
once,TRBV3-1/TRBV3-2,TRBD2,TRBJ2-3,CASSQGLAGTDTQYF,TGTGCCAGCAGCCAGGGACTAGCGGGAACAGATACGCAGTATTTT
-,TRBV28,TRBD1,TRBJ1-2,CASSTRDSSNYGYTF,TGTGCCAGCAGTACCCGGGACAGCTCTAACTATGGCTACACCTTC
-,TRBV5-4,-,TRBJ2-5,CASSFIPQETQYF,TGTGCCAGCAGCTTTATACCTCAGGAGACCCAGTACTTC
few,TRBV18,TRBD1,TRBJ1-6,CASSQDRERSPLHF,TGTGCCAGCTCACAGGACAGGGAAAGGTCACCCCTCCACTTT
-,TRBV24-1,TRBD2,TRBJ2-5,CATSGGTSGGQETQYF,TGTGCCACCAGTGGAGGGACTAGCGGGGGACAAGAGACCCAGTACTTC
-,TRBV29-1,TRBD1,TRBJ2-3,CSVGRTGGHTQYF,TGCAGCGTTGGCCGAACAGGGGGCCATACGCAGTATTTT
-,TRBV4-2,TRBD2,TRBJ2-5,CASSQDPGLAGGQETQYF,TGTGCCAGCAGCCAAGATCCTGGGCTAGCGGGGGGGCAGGAGACCCAGTACTTC
-,TRBV27,TRBD1,TRBJ1-5,CASSSNRGIQPQHF,TGTGCCAGCAGTTCAAACAGGGGTATACAGCCCCAGCATTTT